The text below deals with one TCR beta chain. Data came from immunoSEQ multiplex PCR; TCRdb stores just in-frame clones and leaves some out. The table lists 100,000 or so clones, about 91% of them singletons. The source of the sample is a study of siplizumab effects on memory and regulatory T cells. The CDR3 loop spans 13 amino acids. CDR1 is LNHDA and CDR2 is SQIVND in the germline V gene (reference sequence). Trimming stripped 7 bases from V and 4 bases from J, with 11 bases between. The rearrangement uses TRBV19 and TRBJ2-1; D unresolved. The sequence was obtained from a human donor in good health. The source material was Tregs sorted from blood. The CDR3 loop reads CASKNPLYNEQFF. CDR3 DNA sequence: TGTGCCAGTAAGAATCCTTTGTACAATGAGCAGTTCTTC.